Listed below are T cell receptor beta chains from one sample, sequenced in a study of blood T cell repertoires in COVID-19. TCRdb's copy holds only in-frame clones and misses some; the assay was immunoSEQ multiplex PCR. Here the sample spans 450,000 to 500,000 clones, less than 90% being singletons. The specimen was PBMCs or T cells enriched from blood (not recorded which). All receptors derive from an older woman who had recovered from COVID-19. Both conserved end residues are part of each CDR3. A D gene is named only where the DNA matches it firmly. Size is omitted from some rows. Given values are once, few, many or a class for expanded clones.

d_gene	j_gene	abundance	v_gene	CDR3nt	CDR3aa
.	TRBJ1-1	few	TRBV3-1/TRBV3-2	TGTGCCAGCAGCCAAGAGCGGTGGGGGGGCACTGAAGCTTTCTTT	CASSQERWGGTEAFF
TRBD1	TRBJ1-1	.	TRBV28	TGTGCCAGCAGGCACCTCCTGGGGACAGGGGAAGTAGGAGCTTTCTTT	CASRHLLGTGEVGAFF
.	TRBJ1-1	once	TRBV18	TGTGCCAGCTCAAGTGAGTATGTAGAAACTGAAGCTTTCTTT	CASSSEYVETEAFF
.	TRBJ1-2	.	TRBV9	TGTGCCAGCAGCTTAGTGGAGGGGAGCGTCTATGGCTACACCTTC	CASSLVEGSVYGYTF
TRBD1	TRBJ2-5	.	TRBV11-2	TGTGCCAGCAGCTTGGTAGGGGCAGGGGGCAAAGAGACCCAGTACTTC	CASSLVGAGGKETQYF
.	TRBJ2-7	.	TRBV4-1	TGCGCCAGCAGCCCGGGGCGGGGTGGAACCTACGAGCAGTACTTC	CASSPGRGGTYEQYF
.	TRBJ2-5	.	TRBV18	TGTGCCAGCTCACCCCGACAGAATCAAGAGACCCAGTACTTC	CASSPRQNQETQYF
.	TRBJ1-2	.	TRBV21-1	TGTGCCAGCAGCAACTGGGGGAGGGATGGCTACACCTTC	CASSNWGRDGYTF
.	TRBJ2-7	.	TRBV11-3	TGTGCCAGCAGCTTAGATCGGGACGAGCAGTACTTC	CASSLDRDEQYF
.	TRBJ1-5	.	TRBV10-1	TGCGCCAGCAGTGCTTCGACCGGGCAGCCCCAGCATTTT	CASSASTGQPQHF
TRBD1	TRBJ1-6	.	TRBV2	TGTGCCAGTACAGGGGCTGATTATTCACCCCTCCACTTT	CASTGADYSPLHF
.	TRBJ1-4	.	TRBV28	TGTGCCAGCAGTCGACAGATTAATGAAAAACTGTTTTTT	CASSRQINEKLFF
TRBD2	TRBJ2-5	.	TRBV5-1	TGCGCCAGCAGCATGGGACTAGCGGGGGGCCAAGAGACCCAGTACTTC	CASSMGLAGGQETQYF
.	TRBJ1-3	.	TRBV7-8	TGTGCCAGCAGCGCCTTAGAGGGCTCTGGAAACACCATATATTTT	CASSALEGSGNTIYF
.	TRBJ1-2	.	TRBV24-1	TGTGCCACCAGTGAATCGACAGCATATGGCTACACCTTC	CATSESTAYGYTF
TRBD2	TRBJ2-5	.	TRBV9	TGTGCCAGCAGCGTAGACGTTAGCGGGGGCCAAGAGACCCAGTACTTC	CASSVDVSGGQETQYF
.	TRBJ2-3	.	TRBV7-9	TGTGCCAGCAGCTTCGGGACTGCGGCAGATACGCAGTATTTT	CASSFGTAADTQYF
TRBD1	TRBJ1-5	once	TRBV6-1	TGTGCCAGCAGTGAGCGAGCAGGGGGTCAGCCCCAGCATTTT	CASSERAGGQPQHF
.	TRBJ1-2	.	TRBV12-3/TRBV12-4	TGTGCCAGCAGCCCCGGGGGTTCTGGCTACACCTTC	CASSPGGSGYTF
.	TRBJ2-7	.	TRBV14	TGTGCCAGCAGCGAGACAGGATACTACGAGCAGTACTTC	CASSETGYYEQYF
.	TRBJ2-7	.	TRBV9	TGTGCCAGCAGCGTAGTTTCCGCGACCTACGAGCAGTACTTC	CASSVVSATYEQYF
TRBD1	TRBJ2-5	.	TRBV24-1	TGTGCCACCAGTGTTTCCGGGACAGGACAAGAGACCCAGTACTTC	CATSVSGTGQETQYF
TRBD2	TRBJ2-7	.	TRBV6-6	TGTGCCAGCAGACGTCCCGGGACTAGTGAGTACGAGCAGTACTTC	CASRRPGTSEYEQYF
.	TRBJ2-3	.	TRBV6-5	TGTGCCAGCAGTTACTCGCCTAGCGGCACAGATACGCAGTATTTT	CASSYSPSGTDTQYF
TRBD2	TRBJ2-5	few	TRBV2	TGTGCCAGCAGCCCCGGACTAGAAGAGACCCAGTACTTC	CASSPGLEETQYF
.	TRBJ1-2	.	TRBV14	TGTGCCAGCAGCCAAGATGGGCAGTATGGCTACACCTTC	CASSQDGQYGYTF
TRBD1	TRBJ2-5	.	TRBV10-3	TGTGCCATCAGTGGGACAGGGGGCCTAGAGACCCAGTACTTC	CAISGTGGLETQYF
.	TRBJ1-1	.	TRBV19	TGTGCCAGTAGTACCGGGACAATCGCCAGTGAAGCTTTCTTT	CASSTGTIASEAFF
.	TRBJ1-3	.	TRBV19	TGTGCCAGTAGTATCCGACAGGAAAGCTCTGGAAACACCATATATTTT	CASSIRQESSGNTIYF
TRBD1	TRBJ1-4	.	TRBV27	TGTGCCAGCAGGCGTACCTGGACAGGGGTTGAAAAACTGTTTTTT	CASRRTWTGVEKLFF
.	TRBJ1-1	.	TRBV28	TGTGCCAGCATGAGGAACACTGAAGCTTTCTTT	CASMRNTEAFF